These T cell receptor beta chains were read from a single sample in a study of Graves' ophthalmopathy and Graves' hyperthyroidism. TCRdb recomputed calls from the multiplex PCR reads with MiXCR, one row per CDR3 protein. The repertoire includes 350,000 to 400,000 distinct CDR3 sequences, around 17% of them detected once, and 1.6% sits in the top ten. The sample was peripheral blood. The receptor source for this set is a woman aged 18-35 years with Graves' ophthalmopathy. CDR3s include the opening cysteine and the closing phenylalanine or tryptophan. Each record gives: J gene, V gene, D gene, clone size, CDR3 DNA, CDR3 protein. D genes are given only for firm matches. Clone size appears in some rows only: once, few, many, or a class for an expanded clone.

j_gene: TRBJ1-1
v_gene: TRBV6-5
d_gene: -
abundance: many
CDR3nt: TGTGCCAGCAGTTACGACAGGAAGAACACTGAAGCTTTCTTT
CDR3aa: CASSYDRKNTEAFF

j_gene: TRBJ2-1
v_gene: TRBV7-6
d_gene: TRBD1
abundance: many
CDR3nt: TGTGCCAGCAGCTCAACACAGGGGACCAATGAGCAGTTCTTC
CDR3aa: CASSSTQGTNEQFF

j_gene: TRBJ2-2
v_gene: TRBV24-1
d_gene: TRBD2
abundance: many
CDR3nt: TGTGCCACCAGTGACGCCTACCGGGACTACCAGAACACCGGGGAGCTGTTTTTT
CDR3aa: CATSDAYRDYQNTGELFF

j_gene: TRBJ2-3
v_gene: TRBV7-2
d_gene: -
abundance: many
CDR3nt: TGTGCCAGCAGCTTAATTCCCGGAGCAGATACGCAGTATTTT
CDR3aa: CASSLIPGADTQYF

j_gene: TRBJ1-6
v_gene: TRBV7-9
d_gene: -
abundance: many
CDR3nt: TGTGCCAGCAGCTTGGGACGGCCTAATTCACCCCTCCACTTT
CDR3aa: CASSLGRPNSPLHF

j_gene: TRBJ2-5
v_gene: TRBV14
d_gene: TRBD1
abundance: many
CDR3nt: TGTGCCAGCAGCCACTGGACAGGACAAGAGACCCAGTACTTC
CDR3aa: CASSHWTGQETQYF

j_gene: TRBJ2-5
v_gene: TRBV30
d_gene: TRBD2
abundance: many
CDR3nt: TGTGCCTCTCTCGGCGGGGGTGAGACCCAGTACTTC
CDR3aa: CASLGGGETQYF

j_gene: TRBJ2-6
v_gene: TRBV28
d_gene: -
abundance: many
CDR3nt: TGTGCCAGCAGCCCCACAGGGTCCCTCTCTGGGGCCAACGTCCTGACTTTC
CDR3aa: CASSPTGSLSGANVLTF

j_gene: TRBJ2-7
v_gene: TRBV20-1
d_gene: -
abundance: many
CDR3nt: TGCAGTGCTAGAGATGGTGTGGCGGTGCAGTACTTC
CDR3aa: CSARDGVAVQYF

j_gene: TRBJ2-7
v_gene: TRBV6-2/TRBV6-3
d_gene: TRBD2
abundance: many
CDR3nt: TGTGCCAGCAGTTACGTAACGGGACTAGTTGTTGACGAGCAGTACTTC
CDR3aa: CASSYVTGLVVDEQYF

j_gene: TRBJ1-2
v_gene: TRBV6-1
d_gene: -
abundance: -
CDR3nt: TGTGCCAGCAGTGATGAGATTATTGGGACCGCGACTGATGGCTACACCTTC
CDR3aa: CASSDEIIGTATDGYTF

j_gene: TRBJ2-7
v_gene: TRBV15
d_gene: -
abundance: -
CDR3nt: TGTGCCACCAGCAGGGCTGGGGCGGGAACCGAGCAGTACTTC
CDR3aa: CATSRAGAGTEQYF

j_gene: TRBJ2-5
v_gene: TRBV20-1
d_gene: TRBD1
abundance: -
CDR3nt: TGCAGTGCTAGACGGCTAGGGGGCGCCAGGGGAGAGACCCAGTACTTC
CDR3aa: CSARRLGGARGETQYF

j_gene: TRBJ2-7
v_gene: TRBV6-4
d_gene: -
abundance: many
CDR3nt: TGTGCCAGCAGTCCCACCCTGGGGGACCCCTACGAGCAGTACTTC
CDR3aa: CASSPTLGDPYEQYF

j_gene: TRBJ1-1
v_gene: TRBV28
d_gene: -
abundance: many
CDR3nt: TGTGCCAGCAACAGGGCGGGGATGAACACTGAAGCTTTCTTT
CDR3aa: CASNRAGMNTEAFF

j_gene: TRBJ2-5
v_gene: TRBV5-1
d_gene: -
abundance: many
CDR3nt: TGCGCCAGCAGCTTGCCAGGCCTCCAAGAGACCCAGTACTTC
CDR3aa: CASSLPGLQETQYF

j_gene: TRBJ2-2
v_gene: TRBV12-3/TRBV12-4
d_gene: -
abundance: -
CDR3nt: TGTGCCAGCAGTTTTATCCAGGAGAACACCGGGGAGCTGTTTTTT
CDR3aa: CASSFIQENTGELFF

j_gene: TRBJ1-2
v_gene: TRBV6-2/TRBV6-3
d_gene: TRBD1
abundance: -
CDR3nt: TGTGCCAGCAGGCACCGACAGGGCCGCTATGGCTACACCTTC
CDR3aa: CASRHRQGRYGYTF

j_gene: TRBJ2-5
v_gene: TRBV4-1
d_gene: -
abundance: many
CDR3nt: TGCGCCAGCAGCCAAGAGGACGTGAGAGAGACCCAGTACTTC
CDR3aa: CASSQEDVRETQYF

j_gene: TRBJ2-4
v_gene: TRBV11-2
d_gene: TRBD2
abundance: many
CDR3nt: TGTGCCAGCAGCTTCCTAGGGAGCGCTAGCGGGATGAGGAACATTCAGTACTTC
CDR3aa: CASSFLGSASGMRNIQYF

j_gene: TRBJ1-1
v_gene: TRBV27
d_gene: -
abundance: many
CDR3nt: TGTGCCAGCAGTAGCAAGTGGGGGGAGGGGTTCACTGAAGCTTTCTTT
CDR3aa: CASSSKWGEGFTEAFF

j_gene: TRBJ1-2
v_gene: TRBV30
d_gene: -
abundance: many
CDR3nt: TGTGCCTGGAGTTCAGCTAGGGGAGTGGATGGCTACACCTTC
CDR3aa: CAWSSARGVDGYTF

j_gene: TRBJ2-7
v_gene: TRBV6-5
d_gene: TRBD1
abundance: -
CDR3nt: TGTGCCAGCAGTTACCGGGACAGGGGGCCTGTGCAGTACTTC
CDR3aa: CASSYRDRGPVQYF

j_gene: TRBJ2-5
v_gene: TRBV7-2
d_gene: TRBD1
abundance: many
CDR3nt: TGTGCCAGCAGCCCCAGGACAGGGGCGGAGACCCAGTACTTC
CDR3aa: CASSPRTGAETQYF

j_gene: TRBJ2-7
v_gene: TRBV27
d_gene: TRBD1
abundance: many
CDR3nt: TGTGCCAGCAGTATAAGGACAGGGGACGAGCAGTACTTC
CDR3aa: CASSIRTGDEQYF

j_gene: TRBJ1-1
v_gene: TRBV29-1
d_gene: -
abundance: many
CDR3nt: TGTGGGTTCGGGGACACTGAAGCTTTCTTT
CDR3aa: CGFGDTEAFF

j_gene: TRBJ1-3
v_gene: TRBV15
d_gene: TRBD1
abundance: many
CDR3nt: TGTGCCACCAGCAGAGATCCCGGACAGGCGAGCTCTGGAAACACCATATATTTT
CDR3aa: CATSRDPGQASSGNTIYF

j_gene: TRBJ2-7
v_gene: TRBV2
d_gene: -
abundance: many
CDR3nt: TGTGCCAGCAGCGACAGAAGGTCTTTACGAACGTGGGAGCAGTACTTC
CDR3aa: CASSDRRSLRTWEQYF

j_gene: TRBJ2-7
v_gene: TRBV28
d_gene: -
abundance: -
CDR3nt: TGTGCCTGTAGGGCCGAAGCATCCTACGAGCAGTACTTC
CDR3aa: CACRAEASYEQYF

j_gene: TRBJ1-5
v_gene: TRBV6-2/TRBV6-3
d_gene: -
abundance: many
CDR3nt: TGTGCCAGCACCGCGGGGGGGGCACAGCCCCAGCATTTT
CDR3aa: CASTAGGAQPQHF

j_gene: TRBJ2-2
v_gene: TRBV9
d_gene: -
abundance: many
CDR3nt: TGTGCCAGCAGCTTATACTCTTCCGGCGCCACGAACACCGGGGAGCTGTTTTTT
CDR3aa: CASSLYSSGATNTGELFF

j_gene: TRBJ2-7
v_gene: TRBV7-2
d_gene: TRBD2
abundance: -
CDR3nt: TGTGCCAGCAGCATGACTAGCGGGAGAATCTACGAGCAGTACTTC
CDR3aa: CASSMTSGRIYEQYF

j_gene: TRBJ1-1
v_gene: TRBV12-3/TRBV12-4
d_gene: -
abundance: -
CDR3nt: TGTGCCAGCAGTTTAGCGGGAGACACCATGAACACTGAAGCTTTCTTT
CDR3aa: CASSLAGDTMNTEAFF

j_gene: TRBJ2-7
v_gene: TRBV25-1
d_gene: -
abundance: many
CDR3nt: TGTGCCAGCAGTGCCCGTCTACGCGAGCAGTACTTC
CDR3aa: CASSARLREQYF

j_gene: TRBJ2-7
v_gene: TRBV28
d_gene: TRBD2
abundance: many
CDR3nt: TGTGCCAGCAGCCCAACCGGGACTAGCGCGTCCTACGAGCAGTACTTC
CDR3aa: CASSPTGTSASYEQYF